This TCR beta chain was recorded in a study of response to subunit inactivated influenza vaccine. Study findings and constraints: The authors put forward the suggestion that each seasonal influenza vaccination may bring in only a limited number of new T cells.

From the RT-PCR reads, TCRdb called clonotypes with MiXCR, one entry per CDR3 protein. Here the sample spans 300,000 to 350,000 distinct CDR3 sequences, around a fifth being singletons. The CDR3 sequence is 16 residues long. Germline V gene data show CDR1 as SGHVS and CDR2 as FQNEAQ. In regard to this clonotype: Its antigen is unknown. One end of the junction fails to match germline, which may point to a read error.

The V and J genes are TRBV7-8 and TRBJ1-6; D unclear. The starting material was PBMCs from blood, obtained about 20 months after vaccination. The receptor was derived from a man aged 50 to 69 who received an inactivated influenza vaccine. CDR3 sequence: CAGSLGGGRAGSPLHF. The CDR3 DNA sequence: TGTGCCGGCAGCTTAGGCGGAGGAAGGGCCGGGTCACCCCTCCACTTT.